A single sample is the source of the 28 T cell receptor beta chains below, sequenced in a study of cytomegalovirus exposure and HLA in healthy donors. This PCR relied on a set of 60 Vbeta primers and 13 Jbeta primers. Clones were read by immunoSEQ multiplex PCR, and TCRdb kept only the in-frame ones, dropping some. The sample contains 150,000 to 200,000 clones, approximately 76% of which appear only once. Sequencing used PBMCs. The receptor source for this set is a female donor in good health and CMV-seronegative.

CDR3 loop: CASSLVEGTSRTDTQYF. The CDR3 nucleotides are TGCGCCAGCAGCTTGGTGGAGGGGACTAGCCGCACAGATACGCAGTATTTT. This sequence joins TRBV5-1 and TRBJ2-3; 9 nucleotides agree with TRBD2. The CDR3 is 17 amino acids. The V segment lost 0 bases and the J segment 1 base; nucleotides outside the gene matches: 6. The V gene's germline CDR1 is SGHRS and CDR2 YFSETQ.

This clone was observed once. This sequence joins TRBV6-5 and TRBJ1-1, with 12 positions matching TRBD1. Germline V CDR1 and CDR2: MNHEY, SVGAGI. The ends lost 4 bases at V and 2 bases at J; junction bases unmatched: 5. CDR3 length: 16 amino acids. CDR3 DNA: TGTGCCAGCAGTTTGGGGACAGGGGGCTTTAACACTGAAGCTTTCTTT. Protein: CASSLGTGGFNTEAFF.

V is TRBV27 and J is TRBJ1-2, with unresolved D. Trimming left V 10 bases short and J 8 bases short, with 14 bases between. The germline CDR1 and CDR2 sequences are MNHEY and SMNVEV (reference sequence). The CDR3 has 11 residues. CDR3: CATRSSGGYTF. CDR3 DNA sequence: TGTGCCACCAGATCCTCGGGAGGCTACACCTTC.

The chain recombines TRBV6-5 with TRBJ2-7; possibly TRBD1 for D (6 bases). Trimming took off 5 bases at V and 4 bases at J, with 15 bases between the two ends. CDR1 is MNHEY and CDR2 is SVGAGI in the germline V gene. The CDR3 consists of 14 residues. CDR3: CASSEPGVNYEQYF. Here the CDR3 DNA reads TGTGCCAGCAGTGAACCAGGGGTTAATTACGAGCAGTACTTC.

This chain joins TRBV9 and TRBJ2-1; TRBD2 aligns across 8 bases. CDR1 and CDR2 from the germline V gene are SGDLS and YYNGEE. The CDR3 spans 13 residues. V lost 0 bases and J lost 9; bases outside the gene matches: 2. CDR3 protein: CASSVGTSSEQFF. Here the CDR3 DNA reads TGTGCCAGCAGCGTAGGGACTAGCTCTGAGCAGTTCTTC.

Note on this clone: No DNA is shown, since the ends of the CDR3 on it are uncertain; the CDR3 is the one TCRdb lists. CDR3 region: CASSVGRGNTICF. The genes are TRBV2 and TRBJ1-3. CDR1 and CDR2 from the germline V gene are SNHLY and FYNNEI. 13 amino acids form the CDR3, both terminal residues included.

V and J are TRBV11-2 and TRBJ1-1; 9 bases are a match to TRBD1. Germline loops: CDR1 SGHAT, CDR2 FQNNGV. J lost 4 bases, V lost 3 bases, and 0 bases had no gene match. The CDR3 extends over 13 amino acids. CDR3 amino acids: CASSLTGGTEAFF. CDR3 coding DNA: TGTGCCAGCAGCTTGACAGGGGGCACTGAAGCTTTCTTT.

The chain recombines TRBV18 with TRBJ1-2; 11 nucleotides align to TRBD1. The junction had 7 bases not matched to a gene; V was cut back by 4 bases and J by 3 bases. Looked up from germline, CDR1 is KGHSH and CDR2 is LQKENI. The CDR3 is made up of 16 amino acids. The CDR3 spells CASSLTGQGGDYGYTF. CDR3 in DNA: TGTGCCAGCTCACTTACGGGACAGGGGGGCGACTATGGCTACACCTTC.

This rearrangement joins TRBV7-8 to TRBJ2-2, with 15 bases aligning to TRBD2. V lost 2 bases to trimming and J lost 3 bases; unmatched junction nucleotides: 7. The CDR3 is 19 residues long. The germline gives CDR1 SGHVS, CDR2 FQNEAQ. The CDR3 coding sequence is TGTGCCAGCAGCTTATTTCGGACTAGCGGGAGGGCCCACACCGGGGAGCTGTTTTTT. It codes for CASSLFRTSGRAHTGELFF.

The CDR3 DNA is TGCAGCGTTGAAGATCGTGAGAGTTCGCAGTTCTTC. Translating it yields CSVEDRESSQFF. The J gene is TRBJ2-1, the V gene TRBV29-1; no clear D. The CDR3 sequence is 12 residues long. Per the germline V gene, CDR1 is SQVTM and CDR2 is ANQGSEA. Trimming removed 0 bases from V and 12 bases from J, with 12 bases in between.

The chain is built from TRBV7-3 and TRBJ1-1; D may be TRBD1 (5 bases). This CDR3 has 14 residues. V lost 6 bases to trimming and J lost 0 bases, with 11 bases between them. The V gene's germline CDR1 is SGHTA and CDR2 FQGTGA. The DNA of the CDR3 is TGTGCCAGCAGTTTGGGGCTCATGAACACTGAAGCTTTCTTT. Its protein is CASSLGLMNTEAFF. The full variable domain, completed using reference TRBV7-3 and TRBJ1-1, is GAGVSQTPSNKVTEKGKYVELRCDPISGHTALYWYRQSLGQGPEFLIYFQGTGAADDSGLPNDRFFAVRPEGSVSTLKIQRTERGDSAVYLCASSLGLMNTEAFFGQGTRLTVV.

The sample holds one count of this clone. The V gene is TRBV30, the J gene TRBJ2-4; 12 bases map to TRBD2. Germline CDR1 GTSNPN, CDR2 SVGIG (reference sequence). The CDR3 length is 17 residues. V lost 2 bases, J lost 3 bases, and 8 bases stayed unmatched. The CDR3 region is CAWSPSSGGAGKNIQYF. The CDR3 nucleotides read TGTGCCTGGAGTCCCTCTAGCGGGGGGGCCGGCAAAAACATTCAGTACTTC.

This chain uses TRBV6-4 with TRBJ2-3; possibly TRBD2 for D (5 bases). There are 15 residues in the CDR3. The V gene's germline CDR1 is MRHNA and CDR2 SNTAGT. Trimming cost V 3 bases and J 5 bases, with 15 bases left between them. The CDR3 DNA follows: TGTGCCAGCAGTGATGACGGGGTTGGTTTAGATACGCAGTATTTT. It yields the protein CASSDDGVGLDTQYF.

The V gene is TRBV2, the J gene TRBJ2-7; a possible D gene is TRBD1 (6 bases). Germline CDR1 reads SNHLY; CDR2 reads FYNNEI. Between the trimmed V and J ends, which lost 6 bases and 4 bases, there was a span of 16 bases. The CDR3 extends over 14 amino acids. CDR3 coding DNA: TGTGCCAGCAGCCAAGGGACAAGAAAATACGAGCAGTACTTC. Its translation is CASSQGTRKYEQYF.

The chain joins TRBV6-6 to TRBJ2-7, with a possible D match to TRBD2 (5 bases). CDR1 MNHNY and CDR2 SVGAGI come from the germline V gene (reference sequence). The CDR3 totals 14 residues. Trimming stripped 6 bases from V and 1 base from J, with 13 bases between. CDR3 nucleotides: TGTGCCAGCAGCAACGTTGGGGAGTCCTACGAGCAGTACTTC. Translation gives CASSNVGESYEQYF.

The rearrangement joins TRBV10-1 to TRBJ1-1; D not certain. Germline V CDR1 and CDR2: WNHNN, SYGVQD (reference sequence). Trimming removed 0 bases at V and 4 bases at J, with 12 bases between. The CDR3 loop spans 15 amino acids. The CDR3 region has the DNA TGCGCCAGCAGTGAGTCGCGGGGTCTCGGCACTGAAGCTTTCTTT. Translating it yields CASSESRGLGTEAFF.

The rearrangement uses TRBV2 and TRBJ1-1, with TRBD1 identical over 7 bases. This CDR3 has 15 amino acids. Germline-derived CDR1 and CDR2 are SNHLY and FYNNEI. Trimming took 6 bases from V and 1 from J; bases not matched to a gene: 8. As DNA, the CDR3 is TGTGCCAGCAGACGAAGGGGGCTAGGGAACACTGAAGCTTTCTTT. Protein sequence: CASRRRGLGNTEAFF.

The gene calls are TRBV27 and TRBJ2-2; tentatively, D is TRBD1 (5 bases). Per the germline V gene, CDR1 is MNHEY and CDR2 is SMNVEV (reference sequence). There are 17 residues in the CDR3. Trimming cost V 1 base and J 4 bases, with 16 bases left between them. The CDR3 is CASSLFPGFQSTGELFF. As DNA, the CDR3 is TGTGCCAGCAGTTTATTTCCAGGGTTTCAGAGCACCGGGGAGCTGTTTTTT.

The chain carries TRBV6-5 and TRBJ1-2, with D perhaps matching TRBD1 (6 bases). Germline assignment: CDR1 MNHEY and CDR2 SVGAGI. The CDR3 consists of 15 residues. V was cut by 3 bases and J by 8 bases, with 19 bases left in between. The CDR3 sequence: CASSYASGGLRGYTF. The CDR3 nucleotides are TGTGCCAGCAGTTATGCCTCGGGGGGCTTGAGGGGCTACACCTTC.

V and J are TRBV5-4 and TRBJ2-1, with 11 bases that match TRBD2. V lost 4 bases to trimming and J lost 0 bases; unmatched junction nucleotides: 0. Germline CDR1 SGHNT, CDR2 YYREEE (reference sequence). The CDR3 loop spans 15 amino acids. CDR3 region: CASSGLAGSYNEQFF. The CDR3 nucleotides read TGTGCCAGCAGCGGACTAGCGGGCTCCTACAATGAGCAGTTCTTC.

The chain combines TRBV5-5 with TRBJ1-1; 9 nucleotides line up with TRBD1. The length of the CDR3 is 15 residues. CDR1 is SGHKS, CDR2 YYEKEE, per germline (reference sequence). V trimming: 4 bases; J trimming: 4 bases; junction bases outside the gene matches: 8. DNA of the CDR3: TGTGCCAGCAGCAGAAGACAGGGGGTGGGCACTGAAGCTTTCTTT. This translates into CASSRRQGVGTEAFF.

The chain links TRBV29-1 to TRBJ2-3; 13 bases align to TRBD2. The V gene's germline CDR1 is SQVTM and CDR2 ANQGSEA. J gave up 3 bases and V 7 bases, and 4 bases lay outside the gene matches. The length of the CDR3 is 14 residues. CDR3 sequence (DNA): TGCAGCGCCCTACTAGCGGGGGGGACAGATACGCAGTATTTT. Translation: CSALLAGGTDTQYF.

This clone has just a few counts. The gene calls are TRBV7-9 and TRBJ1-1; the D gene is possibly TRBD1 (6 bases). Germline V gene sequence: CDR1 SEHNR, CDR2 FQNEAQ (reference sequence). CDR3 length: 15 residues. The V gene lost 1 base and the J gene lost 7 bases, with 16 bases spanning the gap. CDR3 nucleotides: TGTGCCAGCAGCTTAGTTGGATCTCTAGGGGGTGAAGCTTTCTTT. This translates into CASSLVGSLGGEAFF.

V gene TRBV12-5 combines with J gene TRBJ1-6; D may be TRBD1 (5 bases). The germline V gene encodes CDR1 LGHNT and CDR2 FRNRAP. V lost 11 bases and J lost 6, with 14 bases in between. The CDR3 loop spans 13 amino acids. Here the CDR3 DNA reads TGTGCTTCGGGACGGGAGGGTAATTCACCCCTCCACTTT. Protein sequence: CASGREGNSPLHF.

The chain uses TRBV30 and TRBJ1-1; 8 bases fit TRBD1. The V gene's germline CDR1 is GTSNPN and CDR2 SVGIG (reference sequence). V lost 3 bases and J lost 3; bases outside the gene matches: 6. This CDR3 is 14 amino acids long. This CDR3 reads CAWRQTGVHTEAFF. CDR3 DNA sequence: TGTGCCTGGAGACAGACAGGGGTTCACACTGAAGCTTTCTTT. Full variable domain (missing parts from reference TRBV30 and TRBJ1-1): SQTIHQWPATLVQPVGSPLSLECTVEGTSNPNLYWYRQAAGRGLQLLFYSVGIGQISSEVPQNLSASRPQDRQFILSSKKLLLSDSGFYLCAWRQTGVHTEAFFGQGTRLTVV.

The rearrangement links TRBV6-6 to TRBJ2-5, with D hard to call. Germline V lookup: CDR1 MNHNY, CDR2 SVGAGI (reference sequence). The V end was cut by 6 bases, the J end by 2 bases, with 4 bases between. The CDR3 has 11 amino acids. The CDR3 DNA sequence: TGTGCCAGCAGCGTACAAGAGACCCAGTACTTC. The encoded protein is CASSVQETQYF.

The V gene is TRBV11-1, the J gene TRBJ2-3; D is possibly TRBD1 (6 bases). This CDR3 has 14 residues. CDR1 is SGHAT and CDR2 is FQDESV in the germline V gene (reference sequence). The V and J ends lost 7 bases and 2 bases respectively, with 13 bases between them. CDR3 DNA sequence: TGTGCCAGCACAGGGGTGGGCATCACAGATACGCAGTATTTT. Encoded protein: CASTGVGITDTQYF.

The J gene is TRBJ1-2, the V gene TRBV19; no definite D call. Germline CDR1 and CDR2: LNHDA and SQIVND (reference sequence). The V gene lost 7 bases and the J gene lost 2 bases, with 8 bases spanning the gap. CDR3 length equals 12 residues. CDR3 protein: CASKSRNYGYTF. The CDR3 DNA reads TGTGCCAGTAAGAGCAGGAACTATGGCTACACCTTC.